The TCR beta chain under discussion was sequenced for a study of blood T cell repertoires in COVID-19. Assay: immunoSEQ multiplex PCR; the TCRdb copy retains only in-frame clones and omits some. This sample has under 300,000 clones, with about 86% found just once. The CDR3 consists of 13 residues. V dropped 0 bases and J dropped 3 bases, with 9 bases sitting between them. Germline V gene data show CDR1 as GTSNPN and CDR2 as SVGIG (reference sequence). The sample taken for sequencing was peripheral blood. The chain joins TRBV30 to TRBJ2-7, with a weak D call TRBD1 (6 bases). The receptor's source is a man between 18 and 35 years old with active or convalescent COVID-19. The CDR3 sequence is CAWSVAQGYEQYF. DNA of the CDR3: TGTGCCTGGAGTGTAGCACAGGGCTACGAGCAGTACTTC.